The T cell receptor (beta chain) under discussion was sequenced for a study of shared T cell receptors in the human thymus (dated by TCRdb to the early 2020s). Broadly, across the study: The study examined how the human thymus generates shared, self-reactive T-cell receptor alpha chains.

A word on this clone: This receptor's antigen is unknown. Nothing much larger sits one base from this clone, and base qualities are not available.

The cysteine opens and the phenylalanine closes a CDR3 of 15 amino acids. Of the read, only the CDR3 DNA is kept; its 45 bases are in frame from base 1. CDR1 and CDR2 were assigned from the germline V gene as MNHEY and SVGAGI. V and J are truncated by 4 bases and 5 bases respectively, leaving an intervening sequence of 18 bases. Library creation used the immunoSEQ multiplex PCR assay. TCRdb mirrors the immuneACCESS table, restricted to in-frame sequences. Some clones are absent from its copies; in checked studies, under half trace to an unresolved V gene, and the reason for the others is unknown. For this sample there are about 500,000 clones; approximately 78% appear just once. Of the sample, more than 0.01% is held by the ten largest clones. The data were also submitted as part of a second study, on human thymus T cells. As the second study states: The donors were immunologically healthy infants in Finland who had open corrective cardiac surgery for congenital heart defects. Thymus tissue was obtained as surgical resects removed during corrective cardiac surgery. Biased V and J gene segment usage appeared to be present in both thymic and peripheral blood repertoires. According to the related research, thymic TCR repertoires were highly overlapping among unrelated individuals. The study described the TCR alpha and beta repertoires in roughly 8 infant thymus samples and a handful of matching peripheral blood samples. The cohort included a handful of male and a couple of female infants, with donor ages spanning 7 to 244 days. Thymocytes were mechanically released from the tissue and were stored as pellets of 10-30 million cells at -70 degrees C. Genomic DNA was extracted from frozen cell pellets with a QIAsymphony instrument. The immunoSEQ multiplex PCR assay was used to amplify the TCRB and TCRAD loci from a standardized quantity of quality-controlled genomic DNA. The amplicons covered the V(D)J region and were long enough to include the CDR3 and to identify the V and J genes. Through the commercial immunoSEQ service, the amplicons were sequenced on an Illumina platform. Primer bias and sequencing errors were corrected as previously described, and TCRAD and TCRB definitions were based on the IMGT database. immunoSEQ Analyzer 3.0 and VDJTools were used for repertoire analysis, which covered basic statistics, V/J segment usage, diversity estimates, rarefaction and pairwise overlap. Diversity was estimated with Chao1, ChaoE, Efron-Thisted, Shannon and inverse Simpson indices, and also on datasets down-sampled to the smallest sample. Repertoire overlap used strict matching of CDR3 nucleotide sequence, V gene and J gene, with Jaccard-based multidimensional scaling clustering. On average, thymus samples gave about 750,000 unique TCRB clonotypes, whereas blood samples gave about 84,000.

The rearranged segments are TRBV6-5 and TRBJ2-7, with TRBD2 perhaps the D gene, on 5 matching bases. Specimen: thymocytes. The sequence was collected from a boy younger than two with a congenital heart defect. Donor details come from another sample of the same person, matched by shared clones. This receptor has the CDR3 CASSSRGHDLDEQYF. The nucleotide sequence reads as follows: TGTGCCAGCAGTTCTCGCGGGCATGATTTGGACGAGCAGTACTTC.